This T cell receptor beta chain was identified during a study of blood T cells in healthy people across ages (dated by TCRdb to between 2014 and 2017). At the level of the whole study: In model experiments, roughly one uniquely barcoded TCR beta cDNA molecule per two T cells was captured by template switching. The donors were split into four age groups: young (average about 16 years), middle-aged (roughly 42), aged (62) and long-lived (roughly 77). Age-related changes in TCR beta repertoire diversity were measured in the study by deep sequencing normalized with unique cDNA molecular identifiers. Using the same blood draw, the study looked at two additional independent replicas of 1 million unique cDNA reads for two donors, one aged 18 to 30 and the other aged 80 or older. To avoid experimental bias, donors of different ages were distributed randomly across sequencing lanes.

The 39 donors, aged about 6 to 100 years, were systemically healthy Caucasian individuals from Russia. Ten milliliters of peripheral blood were drawn from each donor into EDTA-treated Vacutainer tubes. PBMCs were isolated by Ficoll-Paque density-gradient centrifugation, with at least 7 million obtained per sample. Trizol reagent was used to extract total RNA from the PBMCs, yielding at least 6 micrograms per sample. Naive CD45RAhigh/CD27high T cell percentages were measured by flow cytometry on a PBMC aliquot from every donor. Receptors were amplified or captured by 5' RACE. A second PCR of roughly 6 to 11 cycles was run with a J-beta primer mix and a sample-barcoded 5' primer. Each TCR beta cDNA molecule received a unique molecular identifier from a template-switch 5' adaptor carrying 12 random nucleotides. Each sample yielded at least 3 million CDR3-containing paired-end reads. First-strand cDNA was synthesized from all RNA with the Mint cDNA synthesis kit, primed by a TRBC-specific oligonucleotide. Following uracil-DNA glycosylase treatment, a first 18-cycle PCR with universal primers M1SS and BC2_uni_R was performed on all cDNA. Concerning the study's data processing: Each sample was normalized by randomly selecting 1 million high-quality reads, each carrying a distinct molecular identifier. Instead of being binned into consensus sequences, reads that shared molecular identifiers were thrown out. MiTCR, with a Q25 quality threshold and the strictest error-elimination algorithm, was used for CDR3 identification, clonotype clustering and error correction. A nonparametric unseen species model using Euler transformation provided a lower-bound estimate of total TCR beta diversity. TCRdb trimmed the raw reads at Q25, called clones with MiXCR and kept productive beta chains. Rows merge per CDR3 protein into single entries with the most common DNA and genes. TCRdb's processing, not the authors' own work, is the source of the V and J calls. For this sample there are around 1,900,000 distinct CDR3 sequences; roughly two fifths appear just once. The top ten clonotypes cover roughly 23% of the sample.

The paper's findings and limits, for the study overall: Observed TCR beta diversity per million T cells fell roughly linearly with age, and a significant reduction was already apparent by age roughly 40. Total diversity estimates from one million sequenced T cells were considered lower bounds and underestimates. Conclusive comparison of naive and antigen-experienced compartments was prevented by the profiling of bulk unsorted PBMCs. Compared with the aged group, the long-lived group had more naive CD4+ T cells, fewer expanded clones and increased TCR diversity, suggesting age selection. The percentage of naive T cells measured by flow cytometry correlated strongly with observed TCR beta diversity. Because donor CMV infection status was unknown, age-related changes in expanded clonotypes were potentially confounded.

Trimming costs V 4 bases and J 0 bases, and their ends lie 26 bases apart. Via the germline V gene (reference sequence), CDR1 is DFQATT and CDR2 SNEGSKA. Taken from cysteine to phenylalanine, the CDR3 has 19 residues. Just CDR3 DNA is preserved here, 57 bases in frame from base 1. This clonotype has only a few counts. This clone's antigen is unknown. Nothing much larger sits one base from this clone, and base qualities are not available. The rearranged segments are TRBV20-1 and TRBJ2-3; a tentative D call is TRBD1 (6 bases match). Sequencing was done on a sample of blood. The receptor was isolated from a human donor in good health. The nucleotide sequence is TGCAGTGCTATTTACTGGGGGACAACAACCGATGCTAGCACAGATACGCAGTATTTT. It codes for CSAIYWGTTTDASTDTQYF.